These 6 T cell receptor beta chains share one sample of origin, sequenced in a study. The data were produced by immunoSEQ multiplex PCR, yet TCRdb's version contains in-frame clones alone and is incomplete. Of around 49,000 clones in the sample, more than 80% were seen once. Sequenced sample: PBMCs. The receptor source for this set is a man aged 40-49 years with rheumatoid arthritis.

The V and J genes are TRBV7-8 and TRBJ2-2, with 10 bases matching TRBD2. With V trimmed by 4 bases and J by 1 base, 0 bases remained unmatched. The CDR3 contains 15 residues. Germline V gene sequence: CDR1 SGHVS, CDR2 FQNEAQ. CDR3 nucleotide sequence: TGTGCCAGCAGCTCTAGCGGGGGGAACACCGGGGAGCTGTTTTTT. Amino acid sequence: CASSSSGGNTGELFF.

CDR3 in DNA: TGTGCCACCAGTGATTTCACACCCATGGGCACAGATACGCAGTATTTT. It is translated as CATSDFTPMGTDTQYF. J is TRBJ2-3 and V is TRBV24-1; unclear D gene. This CDR3 has 16 amino acids. Trimming left V 1 base short and J 1 base short, with 11 bases between. CDR1 is KGHDR and CDR2 is SFDVKD in the germline V gene.

The rearrangement links TRBV4-3 to TRBJ1-1; D may be TRBD1 (5 bases). The CDR3 spans 13 residues. The V end lost 4 bases, the J end lost 5 bases, and 11 bases lay between the germline ends. Germline V gene data show CDR1 as LGHNA and CDR2 as YSLEER. The CDR3 protein is CASSPTRGTEAFF. In DNA, the CDR3 is TGCGCCAGCAGCCCGACACGGGGGACTGAAGCTTTCTTT.

This chain joins TRBV18 and TRBJ2-2, with D possibly TRBD1 on 5 matching bases. Germline V gene data show CDR1 as KGHSH and CDR2 as LQKENI. The V and J ends lost 1 base and 0 bases respectively, with 9 bases between them. CDR3 length equals 16 residues. CDR3 protein: CASSPRQGSNTGELFF. CDR3 nucleotides: TGTGCCAGCTCACCACGGCAGGGATCGAACACCGGGGAGCTGTTTTTT.

This chain uses TRBV4-2 with TRBJ1-2; 8 nucleotides agree with TRBD1. Germline V gene lookup returns CDR1 LGHNA and CDR2 YNFKEQ. Germline trimming cut 2 bases from V and 3 bases from J; bases unmatched to any gene: 5. The CDR3 length is 15 residues. The DNA of the CDR3 is TGTGCCAGCAGCCAATCGGGACAGGCGGACTATGGCTACACCTTC. Protein product: CASSQSGQADYGYTF.

V usage is TRBV27 and J usage is TRBJ2-7; D possibly corresponds to TRBD1 (6 bases). Trimming took 6 bases from V and 6 from J, leaving 15 bases between them. The CDR3 runs 13 residues. The germline V gene has CDR1 MNHEY and CDR2 SMNVEV (reference sequence). The DNA for the CDR3 is TGTGCCAGCAGCCGGACAGATCTAGGCGAGCAGTACTTC. Its protein product is CASSRTDLGEQYF.